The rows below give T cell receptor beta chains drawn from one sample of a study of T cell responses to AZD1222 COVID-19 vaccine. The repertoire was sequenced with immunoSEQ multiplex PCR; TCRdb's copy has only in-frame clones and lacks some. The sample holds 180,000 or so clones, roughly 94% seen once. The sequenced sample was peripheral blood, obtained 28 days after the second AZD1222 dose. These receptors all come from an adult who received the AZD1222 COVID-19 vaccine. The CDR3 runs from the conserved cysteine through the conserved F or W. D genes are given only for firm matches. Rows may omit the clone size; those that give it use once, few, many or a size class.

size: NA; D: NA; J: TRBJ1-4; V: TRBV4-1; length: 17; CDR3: CASSQTQWEGTNEKLFF; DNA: TGCGCCAGCAGCCAAACCCAGTGGGAGGGAACTAATGAAAAACTGTTTTTT
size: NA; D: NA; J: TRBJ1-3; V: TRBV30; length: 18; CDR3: CAWSVLGLSGTSGNTIYF; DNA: TGTGCCTGGAGTGTACTCGGGTTGTCAGGGACCTCTGGAAACACCATATATTTT
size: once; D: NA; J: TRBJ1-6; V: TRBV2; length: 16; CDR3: CASSPRQDHYNSPLHF; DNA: TGTGCCAGCAGTCCCCGACAGGATCACTATAATTCACCCCTCCACTTT
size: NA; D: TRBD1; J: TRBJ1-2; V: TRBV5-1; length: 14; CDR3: CASSIGQDTYGYTF; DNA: TGCGCCAGCAGCATAGGACAGGACACCTATGGCTACACCTTC
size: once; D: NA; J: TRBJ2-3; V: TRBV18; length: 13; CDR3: CASSQGYTDTQYF; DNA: TGTGCCAGCTCACAGGGCTACACAGATACGCAGTATTTT
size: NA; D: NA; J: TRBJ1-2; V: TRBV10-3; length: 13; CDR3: CAISEDRTYGYTF; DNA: TGTGCCATCAGTGAGGACCGAACCTATGGCTACACCTTC
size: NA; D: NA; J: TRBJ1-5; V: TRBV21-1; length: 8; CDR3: CSRKPQHF; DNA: TGTTCAAGGAAGCCCCAGCATTTT
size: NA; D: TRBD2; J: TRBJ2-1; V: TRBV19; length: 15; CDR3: CASSIAWGLIGEQFF; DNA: TGTGCCAGTAGTATAGCCTGGGGACTAATAGGTGAGCAGTTCTTC
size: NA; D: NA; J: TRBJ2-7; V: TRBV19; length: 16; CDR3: CASSMGGQGAKYEQYF; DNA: TGTGCCAGTAGTATGGGGGGGCAGGGCGCCAAATACGAGCAGTACTTC
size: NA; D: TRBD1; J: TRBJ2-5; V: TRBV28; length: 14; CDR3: CASSKTGGSETQYF; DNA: TGTGCCAGCAGTAAAACAGGGGGGAGTGAGACCCAGTACTTC
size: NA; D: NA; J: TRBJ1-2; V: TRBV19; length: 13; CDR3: CASSRIGFYGYTF; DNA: TGTGCCAGTAGTAGGATAGGGTTCTATGGCTACACCTTC
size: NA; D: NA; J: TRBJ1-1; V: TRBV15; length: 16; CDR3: CATSRGAEGLNTEAFF; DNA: TGTGCCACCAGCAGAGGTGCGGAGGGGCTAAACACTGAAGCTTTCTTT
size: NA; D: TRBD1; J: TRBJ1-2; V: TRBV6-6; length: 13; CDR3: CASNDRVTYGYTF; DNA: TGTGCCAGCAATGACAGGGTAACCTATGGCTACACCTTC
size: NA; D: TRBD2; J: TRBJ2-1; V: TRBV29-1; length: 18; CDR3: CSVGPGLAGGPSYNEQFF; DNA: TGCAGCGTTGGACCGGGACTAGCGGGAGGCCCCTCCTACAATGAGCAGTTCTTC
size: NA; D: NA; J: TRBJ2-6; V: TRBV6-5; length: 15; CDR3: CASSYRVPGANVLTF; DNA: TGTGCCAGCAGTTACAGGGTTCCTGGGGCCAACGTCCTGACTTTC